Included here is one T cell receptor (beta chain) sequence, with context. This clonotype has a handful of counts. What antigen it recognizes has not been identified. No per-base quality is available; no much larger clone lies one base away. The intended sense of this specimen's time point label: patch test 3, about 24 weeks after DPC sensitization. This specimen's treatment or condition label, interpreted: therapeutic diphenylcyclopropenone sensitization with weekly scalp DPC. Blood at each patch-test visit was drawn before the patch test was applied. Patients were considered eligible if aged 18 to 70, diagnosed with alopecia and deemed suitable for DPC therapy, and patients were excluded if pregnant. Unfractionated whole blood was collected in Tempus Blood RNA tubes, and total RNA was extracted from that blood. The sample originates from a study of human T cells and chemical hapten exposure (dated by TCRdb to the early 2020s). About the study as a whole: For sensitization, 2% DPC in acetone was applied to a roughly 2 cm by roughly 2 cm area of upper inner arm skin. Throughout the study period of around 24 weeks, patients also received therapeutic DPC doses to the scalp every week. Patch testing was performed on the upper back with Finn chambers containing 0.01% DPC, and the patch tests were scored after 6 days according to International Contact Dermatitis Research Group standards. Alopecia areata with under or over 50% scalp involvement, alopecia totalis and alopecia universalis were represented in the patient cohort, which was mostly female. Libraries were pooled for sequencing, and variation in per-sample TCR yields was attributed mainly to small differences in library volumes within the pool. The study tracked peripheral blood TCR repertoire changes in vivo during primary and secondary sensitization to the hapten diphenylcyclopropenone (DPC) in alopecia patients. Blood was sampled from patients pre-sensitization (week 0) and at 2, 6 and about 24 weeks after DPC sensitization. About 30 alopecia patients provided blood for TCR sequencing at one to four time points (pre-sensitization, 2, 6 and 24 weeks). Findings and caveats that apply to the study as a whole: Repeated subsampling changed both the strength of the expansion versus patch-test correlation and the threshold at which that correlation became significant. DPC sensitization did not change the number of TCRs with a frequency above 1 in 1000, and there was no evidence of changes in global repertoire structure. Alopecia, a presumed autoimmune disease, was present in all patients, so the immune response of the patients might differ from that of healthy individuals. A positive correlation was found between the number of PT1 expanded TCRs and patch test score, with significance reached at thresholds 8, 16 and 32 but not 4. Expanded TCRs formed significantly more large CDR3 similarity clusters than pre-sensitization or healthy control sets, consistent with antigen-driven responses.

Library construction relied on RACE. Sequencing used a NextSeq 500. During library preparation, unique molecular identifiers were attached to individual cDNA molecules so that TCRs could be counted quantitatively and reproducibly. From each blood RNA sample, both TCR alpha and TCR beta chains were sequenced. The original methods were these. A median of about 89,000 TCRs per sample was observed, with a range of 23,224 to 690,600. The Decombinator software suite was used to annotate the V, J and CDR3 of the TCR reads. To make PS versus PT1 abundance plots, every sample was subsampled to the same number of TCRs (28,000). TCRs were defined as expanded if absent before sensitization and observed at least eight times at the 2-week time point. TCRdb handled the public reads itself, with Q25 trimming in fastp and clone calling in MiXCR, and kept productive beta chains. One record per CDR3 amino acid sequence lists the most common genes and DNA. For this entry, the V and J calls and clone size follow TCRdb and not the study's own pipeline. Across this sample there are 82,000 or so distinct CDR3 sequences, with roughly 13% seen only once. In total, the top ten clones hold approximately 6.2% of the sample.

V trim: 3 bases; J trim: 0 bases; unmatched bases: 3. The cysteine opens and the phenylalanine closes a CDR3 of 14 amino acids. The sequence is cut down to CDR3 DNA, 42 bases in frame from base 1. For CDR1 and CDR2, the germline V gene lists SQVTM and ANQGSEA. The sequence links TRBV29-1 to TRBJ2-3; 7 middle bases align to TRBD2. The TCR comes from a woman aged 45-60 years with alopecia areata. Some clones in this sample may be carry-over from other donors' samples. Sequencing used whole blood, obtained in connection with sensitization to the hapten diphenylcyclopropenone (DPC). This receptor carries the CDR3 CSVESSGSTDTQYF. The DNA sequence is as follows: TGCAGCGTTGAGAGTAGCGGGAGCACAGATACGCAGTATTTT.